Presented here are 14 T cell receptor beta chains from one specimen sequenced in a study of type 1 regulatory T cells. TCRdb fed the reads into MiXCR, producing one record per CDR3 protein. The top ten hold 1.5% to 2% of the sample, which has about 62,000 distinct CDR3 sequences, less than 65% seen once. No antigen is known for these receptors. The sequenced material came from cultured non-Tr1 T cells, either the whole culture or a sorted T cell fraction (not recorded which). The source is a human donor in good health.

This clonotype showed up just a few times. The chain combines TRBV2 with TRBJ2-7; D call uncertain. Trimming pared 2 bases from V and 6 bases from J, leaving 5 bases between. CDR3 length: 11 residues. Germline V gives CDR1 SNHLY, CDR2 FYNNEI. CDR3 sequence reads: CASSEMLEQYF. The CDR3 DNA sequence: TGTGCCAGCAGTGAAATGCTCGAGCAGTACTTC.

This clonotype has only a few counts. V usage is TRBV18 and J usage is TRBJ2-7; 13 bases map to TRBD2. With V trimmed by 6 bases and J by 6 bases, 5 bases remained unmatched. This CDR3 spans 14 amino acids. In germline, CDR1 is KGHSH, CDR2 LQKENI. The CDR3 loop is CASSPGTSGAEQYF. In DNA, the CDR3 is TGTGCCAGCTCGCCAGGGACTAGCGGGGCCGAGCAGTACTTC.

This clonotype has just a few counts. The CDR3 DNA reads TGTGCCACCAGTGATAAGATCGTAAGCGGGAAAAACAGCCATGAGCAGTTCTTC. It codes for CATSDKIVSGKNSHEQFF. The V and J genes are TRBV24-1 and TRBJ2-1, with 7 bases that match TRBD2. Trimming took 3 bases from V and 8 from J; bases not matched to a gene: 18. Per the germline V gene, CDR1 is KGHDR and CDR2 is SFDVKD. CDR3 length: 18 amino acids.

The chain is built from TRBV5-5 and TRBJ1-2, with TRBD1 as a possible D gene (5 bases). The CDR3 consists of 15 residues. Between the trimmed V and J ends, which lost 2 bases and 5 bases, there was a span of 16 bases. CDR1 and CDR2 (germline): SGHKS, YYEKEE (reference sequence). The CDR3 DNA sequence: TGTGCCAGCAGCTTTGGGCGGAAAGGGGTTTATGGCTACACCTTC. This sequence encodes CASSFGRKGVYGYTF.

The CDR3: CATSREPSVAKNIQYF. CDR3 in DNA: TGTGCCACCAGCAGAGAACCCTCGGTAGCCAAAAACATTCAGTACTTC. The chain combines TRBV15 with TRBJ2-4; D is ambiguous. The V and J ends lost 0 bases and 0 bases respectively, with 9 bases between them. Germline CDR1 is LNHNV and CDR2 is YYDKDF (reference sequence). The CDR3 has 16 residues.

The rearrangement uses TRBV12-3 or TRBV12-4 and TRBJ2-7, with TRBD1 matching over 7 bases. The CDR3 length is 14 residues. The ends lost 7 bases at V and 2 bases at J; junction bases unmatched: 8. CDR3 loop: CASKPGQFPYEQYF. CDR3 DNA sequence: TGTGCCAGCAAACCGGGACAGTTCCCCTACGAGCAGTACTTC.

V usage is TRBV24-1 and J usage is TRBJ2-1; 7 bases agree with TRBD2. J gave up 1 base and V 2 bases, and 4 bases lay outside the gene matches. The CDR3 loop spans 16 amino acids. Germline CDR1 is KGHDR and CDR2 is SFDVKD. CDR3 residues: CATSDYGGSSYNEQFF. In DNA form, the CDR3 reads TGTGCCACCAGTGATTACGGGGGGAGTTCCTACAATGAGCAGTTCTTC.

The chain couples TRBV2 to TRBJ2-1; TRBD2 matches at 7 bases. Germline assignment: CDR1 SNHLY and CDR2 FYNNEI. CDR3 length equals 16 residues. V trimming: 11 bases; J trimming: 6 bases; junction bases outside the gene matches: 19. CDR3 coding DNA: TGTGCCTCGAAACGGGATAGGGCTAGCGGTGGCAATGAGCAGTTCTTC. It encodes CASKRDRASGGNEQFF.

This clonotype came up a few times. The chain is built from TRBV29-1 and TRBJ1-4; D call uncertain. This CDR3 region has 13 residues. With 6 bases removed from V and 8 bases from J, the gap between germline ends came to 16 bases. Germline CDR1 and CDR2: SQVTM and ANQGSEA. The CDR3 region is CSVLGQTEEKLFF. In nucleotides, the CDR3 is TGCAGCGTACTCGGCCAAACGGAGGAAAAACTGTTTTTT.

As DNA, the CDR3 is TGTGCCAGCAGGCAATGGGGTACAGATACGCAGTATTTT. The encoded protein is CASRQWGTDTQYF. The V call is TRBV27, the J call TRBJ2-3; unclear D gene. The germline CDR1 and CDR2 sequences are MNHEY and SMNVEV (reference sequence). This CDR3 spans 13 amino acids. V lost 6 bases to trimming and J lost 3 bases, with 10 bases between them.

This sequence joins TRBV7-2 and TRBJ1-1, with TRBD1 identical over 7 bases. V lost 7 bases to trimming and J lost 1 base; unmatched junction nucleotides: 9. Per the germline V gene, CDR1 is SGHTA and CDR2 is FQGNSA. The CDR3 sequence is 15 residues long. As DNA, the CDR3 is TGTGCCAGCAAGGGGGCATTGGGTGGGAACACTGAAGCTTTCTTT. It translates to CASKGALGGNTEAFF.

CDR3 protein: CAISQTVETQYF. In DNA form, the CDR3 reads TGTGCCATCAGTCAAACAGTGGAGACCCAGTACTTC. This chain joins TRBV10-3 and TRBJ2-5; D not resolved. This CDR3 region has 12 residues. CDR1 ENHRY and CDR2 SYGVKD come from the germline V gene. The germline V and J ends were trimmed by 5 bases and 5 bases, with 9 bases remaining between them.

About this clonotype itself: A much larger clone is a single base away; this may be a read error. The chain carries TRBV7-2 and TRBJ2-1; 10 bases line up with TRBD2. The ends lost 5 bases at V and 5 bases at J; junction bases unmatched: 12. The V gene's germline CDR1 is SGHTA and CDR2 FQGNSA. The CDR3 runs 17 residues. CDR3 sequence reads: CASSRINSGRTNNEQFF. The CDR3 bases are TGTGCCAGCAGCAGGATAAATAGCGGGAGGACGAACAATGAGCAGTTCTTC.

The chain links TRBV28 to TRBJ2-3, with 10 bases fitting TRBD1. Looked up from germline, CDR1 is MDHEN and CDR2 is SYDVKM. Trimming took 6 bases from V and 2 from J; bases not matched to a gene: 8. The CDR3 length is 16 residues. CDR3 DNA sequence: TGTGCCAGCAGCTTCCGGACAGGGGGGAACACAGATACGCAGTATTTT. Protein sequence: CASSFRTGGNTDTQYF.